The 17 T cell receptor beta chains below were found in one sample sequenced in a study of cytomegalovirus exposure and HLA in healthy donors. PCR involved 60 Vbeta and 13 Jbeta primers. Some clones are missing from TCRdb's copy, which holds only in-frame ones; the method was immunoSEQ multiplex PCR. The sample has 150,000 or so clones; around 75% are singletons. The sequenced material came from PBMCs. These receptors originate from a woman younger than 35 in good health and CMV-seronegative.

The chain employs TRBV9 and TRBJ2-1, with 9 nucleotides matching TRBD2. CDR1 is SGDLS, CDR2 YYNGEE, per germline. The CDR3 extends over 15 amino acids. Trimming removed 3 bases from V and 9 bases from J; junction bases left unmatched: 10. CDR3 coding DNA: TGTGCCAGCAGCGCAGAGGGCGGGAGGGACGTTGAGCAGTTCTTC. It codes for CASSAEGGRDVEQFF.

V and J are TRBV19 and TRBJ1-2, with 8 bases aligning to TRBD1. The V gene's germline CDR1 is LNHDA and CDR2 SQIVND (reference sequence). V dropped 6 bases and J dropped 6; count of bases not matched to a gene: 6. The CDR3 has 13 amino acids. The CDR3 coding sequence is TGTGCCAGTAGGCAACAGGGGGGACATGGCTACACCTTC. It specifies CASRQQGGHGYTF.

The rearrangement links TRBV5-3 to TRBJ2-1; the match to TRBD2 covers 7 bases. TRBV5-3 is annotated as an ORF whose role is uncertain. V shed 1 base and J 7 bases; nucleotides not matched to a gene: 5. The CDR3 spans 14 residues. The CDR3 region is CARSLCGSVNEQFF. The CDR3 region has the DNA TGTGCCAGAAGCTTGTGCGGGAGTGTAAATGAGCAGTTCTTC.

The V call is TRBV5-1, the J call TRBJ1-4; a possible D gene is TRBD1 (6 bases). The length of the CDR3 is 16 residues. Germline V gene lookup returns CDR1 SGHRS and CDR2 YFSETQ. V shed 2 bases and J shed 1 base, with 12 bases lying between them. The CDR3 protein is CASSFQGSGTNEKLFF. The CDR3 nucleotides read TGCGCCAGCAGCTTCCAGGGGAGTGGAACTAATGAAAAACTGTTTTTT.

The table lists this clone with a count of one. V is TRBV9 and J is TRBJ2-7; 7 bases match TRBD1. The CDR3 is 14 amino acids. From germline, CDR1 is SGDLS and CDR2 YYNGEE. The trim removed 0 bases at V and 2 bases at J, leaving 2 bases unmatched. The CDR3 region is CASSVGGTAYEQYF. DNA of the CDR3: TGTGCCAGCAGCGTAGGGGGGACAGCCTACGAGCAGTACTTC.

The chain links TRBV27 to TRBJ2-7; 10 nucleotides align to TRBD1. This CDR3 has 14 amino acids. The V gene's germline CDR1 is MNHEY and CDR2 SMNVEV (reference sequence). With V trimmed by 4 bases and J by 6 bases, 6 bases remained unmatched. CDR3 in DNA: TGTGCCAGCAGTTCGATAGACAGGGGGCCCGAGCAGTACTTC. Translating it yields CASSSIDRGPEQYF.

V and J are TRBV28 and TRBJ2-1; D may be TRBD1 (6 bases). With 6 bases removed from V and 9 bases from J, the gap between germline ends came to 24 bases. Per germline, CDR1 MDHEN and CDR2 SYDVKM. The CDR3 length is 16 residues. CDR3: CASSDFNRVRSSEQFF. CDR3 nucleotides: TGTGCCAGCAGCGACTTCAACAGGGTCCGGAGTAGTGAGCAGTTCTTC.

The table lists this clone with a few counts. The chain couples TRBV19 to TRBJ2-6, with a possible D match to TRBD1 (5 bases). Germline loops: CDR1 LNHDA, CDR2 SQIVND (reference sequence). The CDR3 spans 15 residues. V lost 5 bases, J lost 4 bases, and 12 bases lay in between. This CDR3 reads CASSLRVSGANVLTF. CDR3 DNA: TGTGCCAGTAGTCTCAGGGTATCGGGGGCCAACGTCCTGACTTTC.

This chain joins TRBV6-1 and TRBJ1-2; no definite D call. The V gene lost 2 bases and the J gene lost 0 bases, with 4 bases spanning the gap. The CDR3 covers 13 residues. Germline V gene sequence: CDR1 MNHNS, CDR2 SASEGT. CDR3 in amino acids: CASSELANYGYTF. The CDR3, as DNA: TGTGCCAGCAGTGAATTAGCTAACTATGGCTACACCTTC.

V gene TRBV4-1 combines with J gene TRBJ2-1, with D hard to call. The V gene's germline CDR1 is MGHRA and CDR2 YSYEKL. The CDR3 has 11 amino acids. V dropped 0 bases and J dropped 9 bases, with 3 bases sitting between them. The CDR3 region is CASSQDREQFF. In DNA, the CDR3 is TGCGCCAGCAGCCAAGATCGTGAGCAGTTCTTC.

The V and J genes are TRBV2 and TRBJ1-1, with D unresolved. The ends were cut back, 4 bases at V and 1 base at J, with 4 bases in the middle. Per the germline V gene, CDR1 is SNHLY and CDR2 is FYNNEI. CDR3 length: 12 residues. CDR3 sequence reads: CASSVRNTEAFF. In DNA form, the CDR3 reads TGTGCCAGCAGTGTTAGGAACACTGAAGCTTTCTTT.

The rearrangement uses TRBV4-3 and TRBJ1-2; D perhaps matches TRBD1 (5 bases). The CDR3 runs to 15 residues. From germline, CDR1 is LGHNA and CDR2 YSLEER. V lost 0 bases to trimming and J lost 4 bases, with 12 bases between them. The CDR3 DNA reads as TGCGCCAGCAGCCAAGATCAATTGGGACTCTATGGCTACACCTTC. This sequence encodes CASSQDQLGLYGYTF.

There are a few counts of this clone. The V gene is TRBV7-2, the J gene TRBJ1-2, with TRBD1 as a possible D gene (6 bases). V lost 1 base and J 2 bases, leaving 14 bases between the germline ends. The CDR3 is made up of 16 amino acids. Looked up from germline, CDR1 is SGHTA and CDR2 is FQGNSA. The CDR3 DNA reads TGTGCCAGCAGCTTAGAGGTGGGAGGGGGGAACTATGGCTACACCTTC. It encodes CASSLEVGGGNYGYTF.

The rearrangement joins TRBV19 to TRBJ1-5; tentatively, D is TRBD1 (6 bases). This CDR3 is built from 14 residues. Trimming stripped 4 bases from V and 3 bases from J, with 10 bases between. Germline values: CDR1 LNHDA, CDR2 SQIVND (reference sequence). The CDR3 sequence: CASSTYRDNQPQHF. CDR3 coding DNA: TGTGCCAGTAGTACGTACAGGGACAATCAGCCCCAGCATTTT.

The CDR3 spells CASSATGGRQPQHF. In DNA form, the CDR3 reads TGTGCCAGCAGTGCAACAGGGGGTAGACAGCCCCAGCATTTT. The gene calls are TRBV6-1 and TRBJ1-5; the match to TRBD1 covers 8 bases. The CDR3 has 14 residues. Germline-derived CDR1 and CDR2 are MNHNS and SASEGT. V was clipped by 4 bases and J by 7 bases; unmatched bases: 6.

The V and J genes are TRBV12-5 and TRBJ1-1; unclear D gene. This CDR3 is built from 13 residues. The germline V gene encodes CDR1 LGHNT and CDR2 FRNRAP. V lost 7 bases and J 4 bases, leaving 13 bases between the germline ends. This CDR3 is CASVPGPGTEAFF. CDR3 nucleotide sequence: TGTGCTAGTGTCCCGGGTCCCGGCACTGAAGCTTTCTTT.

This clone was found once. V usage is TRBV21-1 and J usage is TRBJ1-1; the table gives TRBD1 as D, unverified against the DNA. TRBV21-1 represents a pseudogene. This CDR3 is 15 amino acids long. The CDR3 DNA follows: TGTGCCAGCAGCAGCTCAGGGGGCGTAAGGACTGAAGCTTTCTTT. It encodes CASSSSGGVRTEAFF.